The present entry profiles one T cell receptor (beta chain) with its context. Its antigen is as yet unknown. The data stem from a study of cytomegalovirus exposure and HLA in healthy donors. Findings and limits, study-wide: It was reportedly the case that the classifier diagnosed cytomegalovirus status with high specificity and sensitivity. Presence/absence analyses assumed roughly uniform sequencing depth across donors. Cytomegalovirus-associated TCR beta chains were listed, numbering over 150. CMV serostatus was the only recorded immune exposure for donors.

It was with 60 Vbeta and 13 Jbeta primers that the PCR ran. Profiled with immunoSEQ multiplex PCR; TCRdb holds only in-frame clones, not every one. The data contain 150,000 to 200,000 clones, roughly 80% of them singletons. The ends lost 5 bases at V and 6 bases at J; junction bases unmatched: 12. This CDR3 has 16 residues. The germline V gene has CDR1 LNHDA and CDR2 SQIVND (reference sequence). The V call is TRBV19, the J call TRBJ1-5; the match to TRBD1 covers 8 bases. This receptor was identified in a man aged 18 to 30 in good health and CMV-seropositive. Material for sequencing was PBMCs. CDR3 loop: CASSLPQGARTQPQHF. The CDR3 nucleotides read TGTGCCAGTAGTTTACCTCAGGGGGCGCGTACTCAGCCCCAGCATTTT.